This T cell receptor beta chain was obtained from a study of shared clonotypes between healthy human individuals. This clone was recorded once. The antigen remains unidentified. General study points: It was the few donors that limited the genetic and exposure-history diversity represented.

Method: immunoSEQ multiplex PCR; TCRdb's copy keeps in-frame clones and lacks some. The sample comprises roughly 2 million clones, 85% to 95% of which are singletons, and roughly 1% rests with the top ten. CD45RO-negative CD8 cells positively selected for CCR7 made up the naive population, which excluded terminally differentiated effector memory CD45RA+ cells. There were no recent acute infections or vaccinations among the donors, who were healthy HIV-negative adults. CDR1 is MNHEY and CDR2 is SMNVEV in the germline V gene (reference sequence). CDR3 length: 14 residues. Trimming took 3 bases from V and 6 from J, leaving 11 bases between them.

The V call is TRBV27, the J call TRBJ2-2; possibly TRBD2 for D (6 bases). The sequenced sample was naive CD8+ T cells sorted from blood. The receptor was derived from a man aged 18-30 years in good health. Written as DNA, the CDR3 is TGTGCCAGCAGTTTTGCGGGGAGTGCCGGGGAGCTGTTTTTT. Translated: CASSFAGSAGELFF.